Listed below are T cell receptor beta chains from one sample, sequenced in a study of T cell responses to AZD1222 COVID-19 vaccine. Data came from immunoSEQ multiplex PCR; TCRdb stores just in-frame clones and leaves some out. The table records 150,000 to 200,000 clones, around 88% of them present only once. The source was peripheral blood, collected on day 0 of AZD1222 vaccination. All receptors derive from an adult in good health. Both conserved end residues are part of each CDR3. The D gene is left open where the match is weak. Size is omitted from some rows. Given values are once, few, many or a class for expanded clones.

D gene,J gene,V gene,clone size,CDR3 protein,CDR3 DNA
TRBD1,TRBJ1-5,TRBV4-1,-,CASSSRQGGQPQHF,TGCGCCAGCAGCTCAAGACAGGGAGGTCAGCCCCAGCATTTT
TRBD2,TRBJ2-1,TRBV28,once,CASSVGLLEQFF,TGTGCCAGCAGTGTGGGACTACTTGAGCAGTTCTTC
-,TRBJ2-1,TRBV7-3,-,CASSFTNSEYNEQFF,TGTGCCAGCAGCTTTACTAACTCAGAATACAATGAGCAGTTCTTC
-,TRBJ1-3,TRBV9,few,CATSPGASGNTIYF,TGTGCCACCAGTCCGGGAGCCTCTGGAAACACCATATATTTT
-,TRBJ2-7,TRBV5-5,-,CASSRWGNEQYF,TGTGCCAGCAGCCGGTGGGGGAACGAGCAGTACTTC
-,TRBJ1-2,TRBV7-6,-,CASSSLPGGYTF,TGTGCCAGCAGCTCCCTCCCGGGGGGCTACACCTTC
TRBD2,TRBJ2-2,TRBV19,-,CASSSGLAGGFANTGELFF,TGTGCCAGTAGTTCGGGACTAGCGGGGGGGTTCGCGAACACCGGGGAGCTGTTTTTT
-,TRBJ1-3,TRBV7-9,-,CASSSTGSSSGNTIYF,TGTGCCAGCAGCAGTACAGGTTCGAGCTCTGGAAACACCATATATTTT
-,TRBJ1-1,TRBV10-1,-,CASSVKGGTEAFF,TGCGCCAGCAGTGTAAAGGGGGGAACTGAAGCTTTCTTT
-,TRBJ1-3,TRBV3-1/TRBV3-2,-,CASSHLRMEFHTIYF,TGTGCCAGCAGCCATCTTCGGATGGAATTTCACACCATATATTTT
TRBD1,TRBJ2-3,TRBV15,-,CATSRTGSSTDTQYF,TGTGCCACCAGCCGGACAGGGTCTAGCACAGATACGCAGTATTTT
TRBD2,TRBJ2-2,TRBV6-2/TRBV6-3,-,CASSLGRGESGELFF,TGTGCCAGCAGTTTGGGGAGGGGAGAGTCCGGGGAGCTGTTTTTT
-,TRBJ2-5,TRBV29-1,once,CSVEYQVQETQYF,TGCAGCGTTGAATATCAGGTCCAAGAGACCCAGTACTTC
TRBD1,TRBJ2-5,TRBV28,-,CASRQGQETQYF,TGTGCCAGCCGACAGGGTCAAGAGACCCAGTACTTC
-,TRBJ1-5,TRBV12-3/TRBV12-4,-,CASSGGGGQPQHF,TGTGCCAGCAGCGGAGGGGGAGGTCAGCCCCAGCATTTT
-,TRBJ1-5,TRBV6-4,-,CASSLWGGNQPQHF,TGTGCCAGCAGCCTTTGGGGGGGCAATCAGCCCCAGCATTTT
-,TRBJ2-7,TRBV7-2,-,CASSGGHYEQYF,TGTGCCAGCAGCGGGGGCCACTACGAGCAGTACTTC
-,TRBJ2-5,TRBV5-1,few,CASSPTPGRTLSETQYF,TGCGCCAGCAGCCCTACCCCGGGCCGCACCCTATCAGAGACCCAGTACTTC
TRBD1,TRBJ1-2,TRBV30,-,CAWSPFGAGGAYGYTF,TGTGCCTGGAGTCCCTTTGGGGCAGGGGGCGCCTATGGCTACACCTTC
-,TRBJ1-3,TRBV4-1,-,CASSPLGLWGNTIYF,TGCGCCAGCAGCCCCCTGGGTCTGTGGGGAAACACCATATATTTT
-,TRBJ1-3,TRBV5-1,few,CASSLVGGGSGNTIYF,TGCGCCAGCAGCTTGGTTGGAGGGGGTTCTGGAAACACCATATATTTT
-,TRBJ1-2,TRBV21-1,-,CASSKDHSNYGYTF,TGTGCCAGCAGCAAAGATCACAGTAACTATGGCTACACCTTC
-,TRBJ1-4,TRBV19,-,CASSAGATNEKLFF,TGTGCCAGTAGTGCGGGGGCAACTAATGAAAAACTGTTTTTT
-,TRBJ1-1,TRBV3-1/TRBV3-2,few,CASSHLGQGLLWAFF,TGTGCCAGCAGCCACCTAGGTCAGGGGCTGCTGTGGGCTTTCTTT
-,TRBJ1-1,TRBV4-1,once,CASSQVNEGTAEAFF,TGCGCCAGCAGCCAAGTAAACGAAGGTACTGCTGAAGCTTTCTTT
TRBD2,TRBJ2-3,TRBV3-1/TRBV3-2,-,CASSAGPAGLSTDTQYF,TGTGCCAGCAGCGCAGGTCCAGCGGGGCTTAGCACAGATACGCAGTATTTT